This entry lists 30 T cell receptor beta chains sequenced from one sample in a study of blood T cell repertoires in COVID-19. Data came from immunoSEQ multiplex PCR; TCRdb stores just in-frame clones and leaves some out. The sample gives 200,000 to 300,000 clones, about 68% of which show up once; around 3.4% is in the top ten. Specimen: peripheral blood. The receptors were gathered from a woman aged 80 or older with acute or convalescent COVID-19.

CDR3 region: CASGFGMHRGQAFF. CDR3 nucleotides: TGTGCTAGTGGTTTCGGGATGCACAGGGGGCAAGCTTTCTTT. The rearrangement links TRBV12-5 to TRBJ1-1, with TRBD1 identical over 9 bases. The length of the CDR3 is 14 residues. Unmatched junction bases numbered 8, after V lost 3 bases and J lost 9 bases. Germline-derived CDR1 and CDR2 are LGHNT and FRNRAP.

This clone has a handful of counts. The V and J genes are TRBV25-1 and TRBJ1-2; D is ambiguous. The germline CDR1 and CDR2 sequences are MGHDK and SYGVNS. CDR3 length equals 12 residues. V lost 2 bases, J lost 4 bases, and 5 bases lay in between. CDR3 loop: CASSEGSYGYTF. CDR3 DNA sequence: TGTGCCAGCAGTGAAGGGAGCTATGGCTACACCTTC.

This clone was seen once. This rearrangement joins TRBV27 to TRBJ1-1, with D tentatively TRBD1 (5 bases). The CDR3 runs 16 residues. Germline assignment: CDR1 MNHEY and CDR2 SMNVEV (reference sequence). V was trimmed by 3 bases and J by 2 bases, leaving 16 bases between them. The CDR3, as DNA: TGTGCCAGCAGTTTCTCGTTGGGGGGGTACAACACTGAAGCTTTCTTT. Protein sequence: CASSFSLGGYNTEAFF.

This rearrangement joins TRBV6-5 to TRBJ1-3; D unresolved. The CDR3 runs to 13 residues. From germline, CDR1 is MNHEY and CDR2 SVGAGI. V lost 8 bases to trimming and J lost 4 bases, with 12 bases between them. The CDR3 protein is CASAAGAGNTIYF. The CDR3 DNA follows: TGTGCCAGCGCTGCCGGAGCGGGAAACACCATATATTTT.

The genes are TRBV19 and TRBJ1-3; D remains unclear. The germline V gene encodes CDR1 LNHDA and CDR2 SQIVND (reference sequence). Trimming removed 4 bases at V and 2 bases at J, with 15 bases between. This CDR3 contains 16 residues. The CDR3 sequence: CASSTLTLSTGNTIYF. CDR3 bases: TGTGCCAGTAGTACCCTGACACTCTCCACTGGAAACACCATATATTTT.

The J gene is TRBJ1-5, the V gene TRBV6-2 or TRBV6-3; 7 bases line up with TRBD1. Germline loops: CDR1 MNHEY, CDR2 SVGEGT. This CDR3 is 17 amino acids long. The V and J ends lost 2 bases and 7 bases, in that order; junction bases with no gene match: 14. The CDR3 protein is CASSYERKGQSLQPQHF. CDR3 coding DNA: TGTGCCAGCAGTTACGAAAGAAAGGGACAGTCTCTACAGCCCCAGCATTTT.

The chain is built from TRBV6-5 and TRBJ1-1, with TRBD1 matching 7 bases. V dropped 7 bases and J dropped 2; count of bases not matched to a gene: 7. Germline V gene lookup returns CDR1 MNHEY and CDR2 SVGAGI. The CDR3 loop spans 14 amino acids. CDR3 sequence (DNA): TGTGCCAGCATCCGACAGGGATCTAACACTGAAGCTTTCTTT. This encodes CASIRQGSNTEAFF.

This clone was counted ten times or more. This rearrangement joins TRBV5-4 to TRBJ2-1; D is unclear. The CDR3 has 13 residues. V was trimmed by 4 bases and J by 9 bases, leaving 14 bases between them. Per the germline V gene, CDR1 is SGHNT and CDR2 is YYREEE (reference sequence). The CDR3 DNA reads as TGTGCCAGCAGCCCCCCCGGGTTTTCTGAGCAGTTCTTC. Protein sequence: CASSPPGFSEQFF. The complete variable domain, with remaining parts taken from reference TRBV5-4 and TRBJ2-1, reads ETGVTQSPTHLIKTRGQQVTLRCSSQSGHNTVSWYQQALGQGPQFIFQYYREEENGRGNFPPRFSGLQFPNYSSELNVNALELDDSALYLCASSPPGFSEQFFGPGTRLTVL.

The chain links TRBV7-9 to TRBJ2-1; the match to TRBD1 covers 8 bases. The germline gives CDR1 SEHNR, CDR2 FQNEAQ (reference sequence). With V trimmed by 1 base and J by 7 bases, 6 bases remained unmatched. The CDR3 has 15 residues. The CDR3 DNA follows: TGTGCCAGCAGCTTAGTGGCAGGGGGCGCGAATGAGCAGTTCTTC. Protein product: CASSLVAGGANEQFF.

The chain carries TRBV5-1 and TRBJ1-3; TRBD1 might be the D (6 bases). This CDR3 has 16 residues. V lost 2 bases to trimming and J lost 0 bases, with 12 bases between them. Germline V CDR1 and CDR2: SGHRS, YFSETQ. For the CDR3, the DNA is TGCGCCAGCAGCTTACAGGGACCGAGCTCTGGAAACACCATATATTTT. This sequence encodes CASSLQGPSSGNTIYF.

The gene calls are TRBV21-1 and TRBJ2-7; TRBD1 reflects the table's D call only, with no check against the DNA. TRBV21-1 is noted as a pseudogene. CDR3 length equals 15 residues. The CDR3 DNA reads TGTGCCAGCAGCTCCCCGGGACACGTCTCCTACGAGCAGTACTTC. It yields the protein CASSSPGHVSYEQYF.

The rearrangement links TRBV27 to TRBJ2-7; 7 bases are a match to TRBD2. Germline values: CDR1 MNHEY, CDR2 SMNVEV (reference sequence). Trimming took 5 bases from V and 2 from J; bases not matched to a gene: 3. This CDR3 spans 13 amino acids. The CDR3 nucleotides are TGTGCCAGCAGTAGGGCGGGAGCCTACGAGCAGTACTTC. Amino acids: CASSRAGAYEQYF.

The chain joins TRBV7-9 to TRBJ2-1, with unresolved D. The CDR3 is made up of 11 amino acids. V shed 0 bases and J shed 15 bases, with 9 bases lying between them. Germline loops: CDR1 SEHNR, CDR2 FQNEAQ (reference sequence). In nucleotides, the CDR3 is TGTGCCAGCAGCTTAGCCTCTTATTCGTTCTTC. It specifies CASSLASYSFF.

This rearrangement joins TRBV28 to TRBJ1-4, with 7 bases aligning to TRBD1. CDR3 length: 14 amino acids. Germline V gene sequence: CDR1 MDHEN, CDR2 SYDVKM. J lost 7 bases, V lost 5 bases, and 7 bases had no gene match. CDR3: CASSTGAWGEKLFF. In DNA, the CDR3 is TGTGCCAGCAGTACAGGGGCGTGGGGTGAAAAACTGTTTTTT. The whole variable domain, filled in from reference TRBV28 and TRBJ1-4, reads DVKVTQSSRYLVKRTGEKVFLECVQDMDHENMFWYRQDPGLGLRLIYFSYDVKMKEKGDIPEGYSVSREKKERFSLILESASTNQTSMYLCASSTGAWGEKLFFGSGTQLSVL.

The chain uses TRBV6-5 and TRBJ2-6; 9 nucleotides match TRBD1. CDR1 MNHEY and CDR2 SVGAGI come from the germline V gene. This CDR3 is built from 15 residues. The V and J ends lost 8 bases and 1 base, in that order; junction bases with no gene match: 3. CDR3 nucleotide sequence: TGTGCCAGCGCCGACAGGGGGTCTGGGGCCAACGTCCTGACTTTC. Translated, it gives CASADRGSGANVLTF.

This clone has just a few counts. V gene TRBV30 combines with J gene TRBJ1-1, with TRBD1 matching over 8 bases. Per the germline V gene, CDR1 is GTSNPN and CDR2 is SVGIG (reference sequence). V lost 3 bases and J lost 1; bases outside the gene matches: 7. The CDR3 extends over 15 amino acids. CDR3 residues: CAWRPPDRGNTEAFF. The CDR3 DNA is TGTGCCTGGAGACCCCCTGACAGGGGGAACACTGAAGCTTTCTTT.

The rearrangement uses TRBV6-1 and TRBJ1-5; D gene ambiguous. The CDR3 has 15 amino acids. V was shortened by 3 bases and J by 6 bases, with 15 bases between the two germline ends. Germline V gene lookup returns CDR1 MNHNS and CDR2 SASEGT. CDR3 sequence: CASSDSGSGGQPQHF. The CDR3 DNA sequence: TGTGCCAGCAGTGATTCGGGCTCAGGAGGTCAGCCCCAGCATTTT.

J is TRBJ2-7 and V is TRBV18, with D possibly matching TRBD2 (7 bases). CDR1 is KGHSH, CDR2 LQKENI, per germline. The CDR3 is 15 amino acids. The V gene lost 4 bases and the J gene lost 7 bases, with 20 bases spanning the gap. The DNA of the CDR3 is TGTGCCAGCTCACAGCAGAGGGGGGGCCTTGGAGAGCAGTACTTC. Its translation: CASSQQRGGLGEQYF.

For this clone: Other DNA sequences in the sample encode the same CDR3. CDR3 sequence reads: CASSDRGLSNTEAFF. CDR3 nucleotides: TGTGCCAGCTCGGACAGGGGCCTATCGAACACTGAAGCTTTCTTT. The genes are TRBV19 and TRBJ1-1, with 9 bases fitting TRBD1. Germline CDR1 is LNHDA and CDR2 is SQIVND (reference sequence). J gave up 1 base and V 9 bases, and 9 bases lay outside the gene matches. The CDR3 contains 15 residues.

The chain joins TRBV30 to TRBJ1-2; TRBD1 aligns across 12 bases. J gave up 6 bases and V 4 bases, and 9 bases lay outside the gene matches. The germline V gene encodes CDR1 GTSNPN and CDR2 SVGIG (reference sequence). The CDR3 totals 15 residues. The CDR3 region is CAWTARDRGRNGYTF. The CDR3 DNA follows: TGTGCCTGGACCGCCCGGGACAGGGGGCGAAATGGCTACACCTTC. The entire variable domain, with the rest obtained from reference TRBV30 and TRBJ1-2, is as follows: SQTIHQWPATLVQPVGSPLSLECTVEGTSNPNLYWYRQAAGRGLQLLFYSVGIGQISSEVPQNLSASRPQDRQFILSSKKLLLSDSGFYLCAWTARDRGRNGYTFGSGTRLTVV.

This clone was seen only once. V is TRBV6-1 and J is TRBJ2-5, with 8 positions matching TRBD1. This CDR3 is built from 17 residues. The germline V gene has CDR1 MNHNS and CDR2 SASEGT. Trimming took 3 bases from V and 7 from J; bases not matched to a gene: 16. CDR3 amino acids: CASSERGRGRVYRTQYF. Written as DNA, the CDR3 is TGTGCCAGCAGTGAGAGGGGCAGGGGGCGCGTTTATAGGACCCAGTACTTC.

The chain uses TRBV5-4 and TRBJ1-1, with TRBD1 matching over 9 bases. CDR1 SGHNT and CDR2 YYREEE come from the germline V gene (reference sequence). V lost 5 bases, J lost 3 bases, and 5 bases stayed unmatched. This CDR3 comprises 14 residues. The CDR3 nucleotides are TGTGCCAGCAGATTACAGGGGGCTTACACTGAAGCTTTCTTT. It yields the protein CASRLQGAYTEAFF.

The genes are TRBV5-6 and TRBJ1-2; no definite D call. Trimming removed 4 bases from V and 8 bases from J, with 21 bases in between. Germline CDR1 is SGHDT and CDR2 is YYEEEE. The CDR3 length is 15 residues. CDR3 in amino acids: CASSPQRVPQFGYTF. DNA for the CDR3: TGTGCCAGCAGCCCCCAGCGAGTCCCCCAGTTCGGCTACACCTTC.

V gene TRBV10-3 combines with J gene TRBJ1-2; tentative D call: TRBD1 (5 bases). Per germline, CDR1 ENHRY and CDR2 SYGVKD. Trimming shortened V by 7 bases and J by 2 bases, and 11 bases separated the two germline ends. There are 13 residues in the CDR3. CDR3 region: CAINQGTNYGYTF. The CDR3 region has the DNA TGTGCCATCAACCAGGGTACCAACTATGGCTACACCTTC.

The V call is TRBV5-1, the J call TRBJ2-1; 8 nucleotides line up with TRBD1. This CDR3 spans 17 amino acids. Germline V gene data show CDR1 as SGHRS and CDR2 as YFSETQ. Unmatched junction bases numbered 12, after V lost 1 base and J lost 6 bases. Here the CDR3 DNA reads TGCGCCAGCAGCTTGTCGATGACAGGGGATTTGCTCAATGAGCAGTTCTTC. As protein: CASSLSMTGDLLNEQFF. The whole variable domain, filled in from reference TRBV5-1 and TRBJ2-1, reads KAGVTQTPRYLIKTRGQQVTLSCSPISGHRSVSWYQQTPGQGLQFLFEYFSETQRNKGNFPGRFSGRQFSNSRSEMNVSTLELGDSALYLCASSLSMTGDLLNEQFFGPGTRLTVL.

The V gene is TRBV18, the J gene TRBJ1-1, with D unclear. The length of the CDR3 is 13 residues. Germline V lookup: CDR1 KGHSH, CDR2 LQKENI. Trimming removed 3 bases at V and 2 bases at J, with 7 bases between. Here the CDR3 reads CASSPAGNTEAFF. CDR3 in DNA: TGTGCCAGCTCACCGGCGGGTAACACTGAAGCTTTCTTT.

This clone has a handful of counts. This chain links TRBV15 with TRBJ2-5; 11 bases map to TRBD2. After removal of 4 bases from V and 5 bases from J, the junction contained 9 bases not matched to a gene. Germline V gene data show CDR1 as LNHNV and CDR2 as YYDKDF (reference sequence). The CDR3 spans 16 residues. The CDR3 sequence is CATSNRLAGGRETQYF. The CDR3, as DNA: TGTGCCACCAGCAACCGCCTAGCGGGGGGACGGGAGACCCAGTACTTC.

The chain links TRBV18 to TRBJ2-7, with 12 nucleotides matching TRBD2. CDR1 is KGHSH and CDR2 is LQKENI in the germline V gene. CDR3 length: 16 residues. The V gene end was trimmed by 3 bases and the J gene end by 0 bases; junction bases not matched to a gene: 3. The CDR3 loop is CASSPGLAGRSYEQYF. In nucleotides, the CDR3 is TGTGCCAGCTCACCCGGACTAGCGGGACGCTCCTACGAGCAGTACTTC.

The chain combines TRBV19 with TRBJ2-7; TRBD1 aligns across 11 bases. Germline V lookup: CDR1 LNHDA, CDR2 SQIVND (reference sequence). The length of the CDR3 is 16 residues. The trim removed 8 bases at V and 1 base at J, leaving 10 bases unmatched. The CDR3 DNA is TGTGCCAGTCGAGAAAGGGACAGGGGGAAGTCCTACGAGCAGTACTTC. Encoded protein: CASRERDRGKSYEQYF.

The V call is TRBV2, the J call TRBJ1-1; 7 bases are shared with TRBD1. After removal of 5 bases from V and 3 bases from J, the junction contained 6 bases not matched to a gene. Germline values: CDR1 SNHLY, CDR2 FYNNEI. The CDR3 has 14 amino acids. The chain's CDR3 is CASSLQGLDTEAFF. As DNA, the CDR3 is TGTGCCAGCAGTCTACAGGGGCTGGACACTGAAGCTTTCTTT.